A selection of T cell receptor beta chains follows, all from one sample in a study of tumor-infiltrating lymphocytes in primary liver carcinoma. One entry per CDR3 protein results from TCRdb running MiXCR on the multiplex PCR reads. The sample has fewer than 400,000 distinct CDR3 sequences; almost 60% are singletons. Sequencing was done on a sample of peripheral blood. The receptors come from a woman in her 30s with primary liver carcinoma and hepatitis B virus infection. The CDR3 runs from the conserved cysteine through the conserved F or W. D genes are given only for firm matches. The listing skips clone size in some rows; elsewhere it reads once, few, many or a size class.

length: 12
size: -
D: TRBD2
J: TRBJ2-3
V: TRBV11-2
DNA: TGTGCCAGCAGCCAGGCGGGAGTAGCCGTCAATTTT
CDR3: CASSQAGVAVNF

length: 13
size: -
D: -
J: TRBJ2-3
V: TRBV12-3/TRBV12-4
DNA: TGTGCCAGCAGTCTCCCCCCCGCAGATACGCAGTATTTT
CDR3: CASSLPPADTQYF

length: 15
size: -
D: -
J: TRBJ1-2
V: TRBV14
DNA: TGTGCCAGCAGCTTACAGACATCCTCTAACTATGGCTACACCTTC
CDR3: CASSLQTSSNYGYTF

length: 18
size: -
D: -
J: TRBJ2-6
V: TRBV4-1
DNA: TGCGCCAGCAGCCAATTATTTCCGGGCAACTCTGGGGCCAACATCCTGACTTTC
CDR3: CASSQLFPGNSGANILTF

length: 15
size: -
D: TRBD1
J: TRBJ2-1
V: TRBV11-1
DNA: TGTGCCAGCATCATAGCCGGGACAGGGGCAGTTGAGCAGTTCTTC
CDR3: CASIIAGTGAVEQFF

length: 15
size: -
D: -
J: TRBJ2-5
V: TRBV11-2
DNA: TGTGACAGCAGCTTCGGTCCGGGACCGCCGGAGACCCAATACTTC
CDR3: CDSSFGPGPPETQYF

length: 18
size: -
D: -
J: TRBJ2-6
V: TRBV5-1
DNA: TGCACCAGCAGCTTGGTTATCAGGGGAGGCTCTGGGGCCAACGTCCTGACTTTC
CDR3: CTSSLVIRGGSGANVLTF

length: 14
size: -
D: -
J: TRBJ1-2
V: TRBV11-2
DNA: TGTACCAGCAGCTTAGGGCCCAGGGGTGATGGCTACACCTTC
CDR3: CTSSLGPRGDGYTF

length: 12
size: -
D: -
J: TRBJ2-5
V: TRBV25-1
DNA: TGTGTCAGCAGCCTTGGGGAGGAGACCCAGTACTTC
CDR3: CVSSLGEETQYF

length: 12
size: -
D: -
J: TRBJ2-2
V: TRBV11-3
DNA: TGTACCAGCAGCGCCCATCGCGGGAAGCTGTTTTTT
CDR3: CTSSAHRGKLFF

length: 14
size: -
D: -
J: TRBJ2-3
V: TRBV12-3/TRBV12-4
DNA: TGTGCCAGCATCCCGGGCGAGGGGGCAGATACGCAGTATTTT
CDR3: CASIPGEGADTQYF

length: 13
size: many
D: TRBD1
J: TRBJ1-2
V: TRBV12-3/TRBV12-4
DNA: TGTGCCAGCAGTCCCGGACAGGGAAGGGGCTACACCTTC
CDR3: CASSPGQGRGYTF

length: 15
size: -
D: -
J: TRBJ2-7
V: TRBV28
DNA: TGTGCCAGCAGTCCTGGACTCCCAGGATCCTACGAGCAGTACTTC
CDR3: CASSPGLPGSYEQYF

length: 14
size: -
D: -
J: TRBJ2-1
V: TRBV21-1
DNA: TGTGCCAGCAGCAAAGAGTGGCATTACAATGAGCAGTTCTTC
CDR3: CASSKEWHYNEQFF

length: 18
size: -
D: TRBD2
J: TRBJ2-3
V: TRBV5-6
DNA: TGTGCCAGCAGCCGCCCCGCTCGTCTCCGGGAGGGGGTAGATAGGCAATATTTT
CDR3: CASSRPARLREGVDRQYF

length: 16
size: -
D: -
J: TRBJ2-2
V: TRBV7-9
DNA: TGTGCCAGCAGCCCCGACGGGCTCAGGGGCACCGGGGAGCTGTTTTTT
CDR3: CASSPDGLRGTGELFF

length: 16
size: many
D: -
J: TRBJ2-1
V: TRBV6-1
DNA: TGTGCCAGCAGTGAAATTGCGACGAGCTCCTACAATGAGCAGTTCTTC
CDR3: CASSEIATSSYNEQFF

length: 13
size: -
D: -
J: TRBJ2-5
V: TRBV12-3/TRBV12-4
DNA: TGTGCCAGCAGTTTAATTGAGGGGGAGACCCAGTACTTC
CDR3: CASSLIEGETQYF

length: 13
size: -
D: TRBD1
J: TRBJ2-7
V: TRBV6-2/TRBV6-3
DNA: TGTGCCAGCAGTCCCAGGGGGCCCTACGAGCAGTACTTC
CDR3: CASSPRGPYEQYF

length: 13
size: -
D: -
J: TRBJ1-1
V: TRBV28
DNA: TGTGCCAGCAGTTTGAATACCGCCGTTGAAGTTTTCTTT
CDR3: CASSLNTAVEVFF

length: 15
size: many
D: -
J: TRBJ2-2
V: TRBV12-3/TRBV12-4
DNA: TGTGCCAGCAGTTCGCAGACCTCTATTGGTGGGGAGCTGTTTTTT
CDR3: CASSSQTSIGGELFF

length: 14
size: few
D: -
J: TRBJ1-1
V: TRBV12-3/TRBV12-4
DNA: TGTGCCAGCAGTTTATCCGCGCTGTCGGCTGAAGCTTTCTTT
CDR3: CASSLSALSAEAFF

length: 13
size: once
D: TRBD2
J: TRBJ2-4
V: TRBV12-3/TRBV12-4
DNA: TGTACCAGCAGTTTAGCGGGGGGGTTCATTCGGTACTTC
CDR3: CTSSLAGGFIRYF

length: 13
size: -
D: -
J: TRBJ2-1
V: TRBV4-1
DNA: TGCGCCAGCAGCAAACAAGACAGGACACCTATGTTCTTC
CDR3: CASSKQDRTPMFF

length: 15
size: many
D: -
J: TRBJ2-1
V: TRBV11-3
DNA: TGTGCCAGCAGCTTAGGTAGTTCTTCCCACAATGAGCAGTTCTTC
CDR3: CASSLGSSSHNEQFF

length: 13
size: -
D: TRBD1
J: TRBJ1-1
V: TRBV25-1
DNA: TGTGCCAGCAGTGGGACAGGGCGCACTGAAGCTTTCTTT
CDR3: CASSGTGRTEAFF

length: 15
size: -
D: -
J: TRBJ2-3
V: TRBV7-9
DNA: TGTGCCAGCAGCTTTGGGCGGGATACAAGAGATAAGGAGTATTTT
CDR3: CASSFGRDTRDKEYF

length: 14
size: -
D: -
J: TRBJ1-2
V: TRBV7-9
DNA: TGTGCCAGCAGCCATGCGGGAGATTACTATGGCTACACCTTC
CDR3: CASSHAGDYYGYTF

length: 13
size: -
D: -
J: TRBJ2-1
V: TRBV7-9
DNA: TGTGCCAGCAGCTTAGCCGCCTACTTTGAGCAGTTCTTC
CDR3: CASSLAAYFEQFF